These T cell receptor beta chains were read from a single sample in a study of T-cell reconstitution after alpha-beta-depleted transplantation in children. MiXCR, run by TCRdb on the PCR reads, gives a single entry per CDR3 protein. The table lists about 610,000 distinct CDR3 sequences, under 12% of them singletons. The specimen comprised PBMCs from the stem cell graft donor, sampled from the stem cell graft. The source is a human donor who donated a stem cell graft to a child with acute myeloid leukemia. CDR3s leave out the opening cysteine and the closing phenylalanine or tryptophan.

TRBV24-1,TRBJ2-1,ATSGNQGSYNEQF
TRBV29-1,TRBJ2-7,SVTDRALYEQY
TRBV20-1,TRBJ2-5,SARDLAGGSQETQY
TRBV25-1,TRBJ2-5,ASSAGGGRGLAGVLETQY
TRBV13,TRBJ1-3,ASSGDSGNTIY
TRBV7-9,TRBJ2-7,ASSSYRGKDEQY
TRBV25-1,TRBJ2-2,ASSEGFGWAALGELF
TRBV28,TRBJ2-7,ASTTLAAYEQY
TRBV3-1,TRBJ1-1,ASSPSLQGTEAF
TRBV20-1,TRBJ2-1,SARDKPSGYNEQF
TRBV7-8,TRBJ2-3,ASTIRDTDTQY
TRBV7-9,TRBJ2-7,ASSLPRGGTSYEQY
TRBV12-3/TRBV12-4,TRBJ1-6,ASTATFRSPLH
TRBV5-1,TRBJ1-2,ASSYGRASEGYT
TRBV7-9,TRBJ2-1,ASSRGGLAPNNEQF
TRBV5-1,TRBJ1-5,ASSLEDGVRQPQH
TRBV5-1,TRBJ2-2,ASSIDGTGELF
TRBV7-7,TRBJ2-1,ASSLAPAGMSSYNEQF
TRBV10-3,TRBJ1-4,AISESKEKLF
TRBV12-3/TRBV12-4,TRBJ2-7,ASSLARERY
TRBV29-1,TRBJ2-2,SVERNTGELF
TRBV5-1,TRBJ2-1,ASSRDQAYNEQF
TRBV24-1,TRBJ1-1,ATSDWQSTEAF
TRBV12-3/TRBV12-4,TRBJ2-7,ASRAGTSGNLYEQY
TRBV29-1,TRBJ2-3,SVGYPPALPNTQY
TRBV6-1,TRBJ1-2,ASSETGVYGYT
TRBV20-1,TRBJ2-7,SARAPGLSSYEQY
TRBV25-1,TRBJ2-3,ASSEWTSTDTQY
TRBV20-1,TRBJ1-1,SARRPGRENTEAF
TRBV3-1,TRBJ1-2,ASSQRDIIFYGYT
TRBV5-1,TRBJ2-3,ASSPQGSGGDTQY
TRBV6-5,TRBJ2-3,ASSYQAGGGDTQY
TRBV5-1,TRBJ2-1,ASSTRTSGSYEQF
TRBV11-3,TRBJ2-7,ASSSTSASYEQY
TRBV11-2,TRBJ2-1,ASSFEGPAAPFSYNEQF
TRBV20-1,TRBJ2-4,SARGGTSKAKNIQY
TRBV7-9,TRBJ2-7,ASSSRLAGVSVHEQY
TRBV25-1,TRBJ2-1,ASRPRGGYNEQF
TRBV7-9,TRBJ2-4,ASSLDSSYRSKNIQY
TRBV30,TRBJ2-7,AWSGSAAVHEQY
TRBV28,TRBJ2-7,ASSSPQAGSHYEQY
TRBV7-3,TRBJ1-4,ASSPDGTGNEKLF
TRBV20-1,TRBJ2-1,SAREREQF
TRBV6-2/TRBV6-3,TRBJ1-1,ASSYVGGMNTEAF
TRBV4-2,TRBJ1-6,ASSQGDSPLH
TRBV5-1,TRBJ2-7,ASSPGGTSWYEQY
TRBV6-2/TRBV6-3,TRBJ1-5,ASSPGTVDSKPQH
TRBV10-2,TRBJ2-1,ASAGEAYNEQF
TRBV5-1,TRBJ2-7,ASSFLPTGTGAYEQY
TRBV5-4,TRBJ1-6,ASSGIQGAGSPLH
TRBV4-3,TRBJ2-5,ASSQDRLQETQY
TRBV6-2/TRBV6-3,TRBJ2-1,ASNLGSLLYNEQF
TRBV5-1,TRBJ2-1,ASSFRDINNNEQF
TRBV7-9,TRBJ2-1,ASSWDTGYLGEQF
TRBV30,TRBJ1-3,AWSIDGSSGNTIY
TRBV12-3/TRBV12-4,TRBJ2-7,ASSSSGSEYEQY
TRBV20-1,TRBJ2-1,SAPAGLAGYNEQF
TRBV10-3,TRBJ2-5,AMGRGETQY
TRBV9,TRBJ2-4,ASSTGDSPIQY
TRBV20-1,TRBJ2-7,SASTGEGSEQY